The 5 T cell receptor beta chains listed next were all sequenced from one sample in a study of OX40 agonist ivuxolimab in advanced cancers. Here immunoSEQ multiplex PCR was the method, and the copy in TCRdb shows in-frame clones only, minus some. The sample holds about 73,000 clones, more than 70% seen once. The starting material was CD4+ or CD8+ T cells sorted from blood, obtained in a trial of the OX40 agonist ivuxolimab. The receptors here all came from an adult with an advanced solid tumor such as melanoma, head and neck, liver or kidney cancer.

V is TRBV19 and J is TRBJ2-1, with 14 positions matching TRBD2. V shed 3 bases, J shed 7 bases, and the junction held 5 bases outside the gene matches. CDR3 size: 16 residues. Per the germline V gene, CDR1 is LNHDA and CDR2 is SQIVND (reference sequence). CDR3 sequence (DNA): TGTGCCAGTAGTATGGGGGGGACTAGCGGGAGTAATGAGCAGTTCTTC. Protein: CASSMGGTSGSNEQFF.

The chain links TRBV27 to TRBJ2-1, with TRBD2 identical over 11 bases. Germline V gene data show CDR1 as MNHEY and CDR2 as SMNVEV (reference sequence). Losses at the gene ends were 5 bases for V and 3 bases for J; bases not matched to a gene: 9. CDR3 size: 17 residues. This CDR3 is CASSPGPGLAVYNEQFF. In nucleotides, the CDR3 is TGTGCCAGCAGTCCGGGACCGGGACTAGCGGTCTACAATGAGCAGTTCTTC.

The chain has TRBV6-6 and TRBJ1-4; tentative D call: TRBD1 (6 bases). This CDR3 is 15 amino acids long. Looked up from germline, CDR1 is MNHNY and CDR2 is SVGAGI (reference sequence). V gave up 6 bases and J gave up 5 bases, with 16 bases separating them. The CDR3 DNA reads TGTGCCAGCAGACCCCAGGGGAGGAAAAATGAAAAACTGTTTTTT. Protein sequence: CASRPQGRKNEKLFF.

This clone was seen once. Here the CDR3 reads CASRPTATNEKLFF. The CDR3 coding sequence is TGCGCCAGCAGGCCGACAGCAACTAATGAAAAACTGTTTTTT. This sequence joins TRBV5-1 and TRBJ1-4; tentative D call: TRBD1 (5 bases). The length of the CDR3 is 14 residues. Between the trimmed V and J ends, which lost 5 bases and 0 bases, there was a span of 8 bases. Germline V gene sequence: CDR1 SGHRS, CDR2 YFSETQ.

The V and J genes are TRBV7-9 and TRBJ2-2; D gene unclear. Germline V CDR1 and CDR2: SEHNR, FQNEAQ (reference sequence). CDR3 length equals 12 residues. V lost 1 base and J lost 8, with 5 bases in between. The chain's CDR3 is CASSLVDGELFF. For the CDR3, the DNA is TGTGCCAGCAGCTTAGTCGATGGGGAGCTGTTTTTT. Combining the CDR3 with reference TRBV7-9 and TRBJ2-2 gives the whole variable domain DTGVSQNPRHKITKRGQNVTFRCDPISEHNRLYWYRQTLGQGPEFLTYFQNEAQLEKSRLLSDRFSAERPKGSFSTLEIQRTEQGDSAMYLCASSLVDGELFFGEGSRLTVL.